This T cell receptor (beta chain) was captured in a study of T cells in Graves' hyperthyroidism and ophthalmopathy (dated by TCRdb to the late 2010s). In the study overall: Peripheral blood was collected at initial diagnosis, before any treatment. To identify distinguishing TCR V-J signatures, a discovery cohort of about 95 patients was used, comprising some 45 with Graves' ophthalmopathy and some 57 with stable Graves' hyperthyroidism. An independent validation cohort of fewer than 20 hyperthyroidism patients and roughly 16 patients who later progressed to ophthalmopathy tested prospective prediction of ophthalmopathy. For training and testing, the roughly 100 patients in the discovery cohort were randomly divided in a 7:3 ratio. In addition, the study compared T-cell repertoires in thyroid tissue and in blood from 6 or 7 Graves' hyperthyroidism patients. Once sampling was done, hyperthyroidism patients were given methimazole at a starting dose of 30 mg daily, whereas ophthalmopathy patients were given high-dose intravenous methylprednisolone. The paper reports TCR Vbeta CDR3 sequencing of some 140 peripheral blood samples: over 40 ophthalmopathy, around 80 hyperthyroidism and roughly 17 progressor patients. Summary of the overall study and its limitations: In validation, progression to ophthalmopathy was predicted by the model with approximately 67% sensitivity and around 76% specificity, a median of about 6.8 months before onset. Most expanded thyroid clonotypes (frequency above 0.001) were also detected in blood, a finding suggesting that blood repertoires may reflect thyroid immune responses. Ophthalmopathy was separated from stable hyperthyroidism by a 13 V-J signature model, with 87.88% sensitivity and approximately 84% specificity obtained in cross-validation and 80%/75% obtained in testing. Sample size was not statistically predetermined, and investigators were not blinded to group allocation.

Moderately to severely active disease, a Clinical Activity Score of at least 3, a NOSPECS grade of at least 4, and a duration under 3 months were present in ophthalmopathy patients. The study excluded patients with uncontrolled infections, other autoimmune diseases, pregnancy or lactation. Diagnoses relied on clinical symptoms, serum thyroxine and TRAb, thyroid ultrasound and orbital computed tomography. PBMCs were separated from roughly 10 ml of fresh peripheral blood using Ficoll-Paque density gradient centrifugation. Total RNA was extracted with Trizol reagent, and quality was checked on an Agilent 2100 Bioanalyzer. In the case of this clonotype: Its binding antigen is unknown. No much larger clone exists at a distance of one base, and base qualities are not known.

The TCR beta CDR3 regions were amplified from the RNA transcripts. The first round of RT-PCR for the TCR CDR3 was performed with the HTBI primer set and the Qiagen OneStep RT-PCR kit. A second multiplex PCR round built the libraries, followed by size selection and purification. The libraries were sequenced on an Illumina HiSeq2000 using paired-end 100 bp reads. In the source study's methods: Raw data were processed with SOAPnuke, discarding reads with adapters, uncalled bases, mean Phred below 15, or no exact constant-primer or identifier match. COPE v1.2.5 was used to merge high-quality paired reads, and clonotypes were defined as unique nucleotide sequences. MiTCR v1.1 was used to align the clonotypes against IMGT TRBV, TRBD and TRBJ reference segments. The analysis was restricted to V-J combinations with a frequency above 0.0001, which together covered just over 98% of the repertoires. The TCS score was defined as F50 (clonal expansion) divided by E x V (chaos), with BLOSUM62-based TCRdist calculated between CDR3 peptides within each V-J. Welch's t-statistics and random forest reduced around 510 V-J features to 10 to 15, which were used in a naive Bayes classifier (R e1071). The similarity between thyroid and blood repertoires was quantified using the Morisita-Horn index. In-frame beta chains were kept once TCRdb had trimmed the public reads at Q25 with fastp and called clones with MiXCR. Every distinct CDR3 protein forms one entry, paired with its most common genes and DNA. The V and J calls were not made by the authors but by TCRdb's processing. For this sample the table gives 30,000 to 35,000 distinct CDR3 sequences, of which 52% were detected only once. Roughly 25% of the sample belongs to the ten largest clones.

CDR1 and CDR2 are drawn from the germline V gene: SGHDT, YYEEEE. V is clipped by 5 bases and J by 6 bases, and the sequence between their germline boundaries is 14 bases long. Measured from the cysteine to the phenylalanine, the CDR3 is 13 residues long. Solely the CDR3 DNA is kept, with 39 bases framed from the first base. The chain employs TRBV5-6 and TRBJ1-2; the D gene is unclear. The sequenced sample was blood. The sequence was obtained from a woman between 40 and 50 years old with Graves' ophthalmopathy. The nucleotide sequence is TGTGCCAGCAGGAGGGAGGGTATAAATGGCTACACCTTC. This translates into CASRREGINGYTF.